The clone carrying this T cell receptor (beta chain) was counted at least ten times. The antigen is unknown. The data are from a study of breast tumors, draining lymph nodes, adjacent tissues. Study-level results: That most tumor T cells come from lymph nodes remained unproven.

This CDR3 region has 14 residues. The V end lost 5 bases, the J end lost 7 bases, and 14 bases lay between the germline ends. In germline, CDR1 is SGHDN, CDR2 FVKESK. Breast cancer patients provided tissue from their axillary draining lymph nodes. MiXCR was run by TCRdb on the multiplex PCR reads, yielding one entry per CDR3 protein. The sample lists 120,000 or so distinct CDR3 sequences; 15% to 20% were seen once. The source material was axillary lymph node tissue. The origin of this receptor is a female donor with breast cancer. Some clones in this sample may be carry-over from other donors' samples. The J gene is TRBJ1-4, the V gene TRBV14; D not resolved. CDR3 in DNA: TGTGCCAGCAGCACCAACCAAATGGGTGAAAAACTGTTTTTT. The encoded protein is CASSTNQMGEKLFF.